This T cell receptor (beta chain) comes out of a study of blood T cell repertoires in COVID-19. Study as a whole: Sites in the United States, Italy and Spain provided acute and convalescent COVID-19 samples. T cells, B-cell-depleted T cells, or PBMCs supplied cDNA or gDNA.

V was pared by 4 bases and J by 8 bases, with 15 bases between. Germline loops: CDR1 SGHRS, CDR2 YFSETQ. CDR3 size: 14 residues. In the authors' methods: The authors estimated nucleated cell counts from reference gene primer amplification. Sequencing was performed with immunoSEQ multiplex PCR; in TCRdb, only in-frame clones are kept and a portion is missing. Clone size and the V and J calls come from that table; the DNA yielded D and trimming. The table lists 43,000 or so clones, around 79% of them singletons. The chain has TRBV5-1 and TRBJ1-4; D remains ambiguous. This receptor was obtained from an older woman with acute or convalescent COVID-19. Sample: peripheral blood. This CDR3 is CASSPGMTEEKLFF. As DNA, the CDR3 is TGCGCCAGCAGCCCCGGGATGACCGAAGAAAAACTGTTTTTT.